Each of the 30 T cell receptor beta chains below was sequenced from the same sample in a study of T cells in Graves' hyperthyroidism and ophthalmopathy. Amplified TCR beta CDR3 regions derived from RNA transcripts. RT-PCR in the first round (using the HTBI primer set) targeted the TCR CDR3. TCRdb reprocessed the multiplex PCR reads via MiXCR and lists one record per CDR3 protein. The table records 300,000 to 400,000 distinct CDR3 sequences, approximately 17% of them present only once. Material: blood. These receptors were collected from a man between 18 and 29 years old with Graves' ophthalmopathy.

On this clonotype: A much larger clonotype is one base distant, so this may be a read error. This chain links TRBV11-2 with TRBJ2-5; D is possibly TRBD2 (5 bases). Trimming removed 5 bases at V and 3 bases at J, with 13 bases between. This CDR3 is built from 14 residues. Germline V gene data show CDR1 as SGHAT and CDR2 as FQNNGV. The CDR3 DNA reads as TGTGCCAGCAGCCCCCGGAGGTGGGAAGAGACCCAGTACTTC. Protein sequence: CASSPRRWEETQYF.

V and J are TRBV4-1 and TRBJ1-2; the D gene is possibly TRBD1 (6 bases). This CDR3 is 17 amino acids long. Germline lookup yields CDR1 MGHRA and CDR2 YSYEKL. Trimming pared 2 bases from V and 5 bases from J, leaving 21 bases between. CDR3 sequence: CASSQWGAPRELYGYTF. DNA of the CDR3: TGCGCCAGCAGCCAATGGGGGGCACCTCGGGAGTTATATGGCTACACCTTC.

V is TRBV6-1 and J is TRBJ2-2; possibly TRBD2 for D (6 bases). V was cut by 4 bases and J by 6 bases, with 15 bases left in between. The CDR3 runs 15 residues. Germline V gene sequence: CDR1 MNHNS, CDR2 SASEGT. CDR3 coding DNA: TGTGCCAGCAGTGTCGGTGAGGAGGGGCCCGGGGAGCTGTTTTTT. It encodes CASSVGEEGPGELFF.

This clonotype was seen repeatedly, ten times or more. The rearrangement uses TRBV27 and TRBJ1-5; the D gene is possibly TRBD1 (6 bases). The CDR3 length is 14 residues. Trimming shortened V by 6 bases and J by 6 bases, and 15 bases separated the two germline ends. From germline, CDR1 is MNHEY and CDR2 SMNVEV (reference sequence). The CDR3 DNA follows: TGTGCCAGCAGCAGAGGGGGGCGGGTTCAGCCCCAGCATTTT. This gives the protein CASSRGGRVQPQHF.

This clonotype was seen many times. The V call is TRBV5-1, the J call TRBJ2-3; D might be TRBD2 (6 bases). Germline V gives CDR1 SGHRS, CDR2 YFSETQ. V lost 6 bases to trimming and J lost 0 bases, with 14 bases between them. The CDR3 has 15 amino acids. In DNA, the CDR3 is TGCGCCAGCACCCCGTCTAGCGCCAGCACAGATACGCAGTATTTT. Translating gives CASTPSSASTDTQYF.

On this clonotype: Germline and junction disagree at one end, which may indicate a read error. The chain recombines TRBV5-1 with TRBJ2-7; D may be TRBD2 (5 bases). The V gene's germline CDR1 is SGHRS and CDR2 YFSETQ. The CDR3 runs to 13 residues. CDR3 in DNA: TGTGCCAGCGGCTTATATACAACCTACGAGCAGTACTTC. Translated: CASGLYTTYEQYF.

A few counts support this clonotype. No conserved phenylalanine or tryptophan is present at the end of the CDR3, so a read error is the likely explanation. The chain carries TRBV9 and TRBJ2-1; 10 bases match TRBD2. Germline V gene sequence: CDR1 SGDLS, CDR2 YYNGEE. The CDR3 sequence is 16 residues long. J gave up 2 bases and V 4 bases, and 6 bases lay outside the gene matches. CDR3 sequence: CASSHSGGVAYNEQFL. The CDR3 nucleotides are TGTGCCAGCAGCCACAGCGGGGGGGTAGCCTACAATGAGCAGTTCCTC.

In this sample, this clonotype turned up many times. This sequence joins TRBV12-3 or TRBV12-4 and TRBJ1-1, with 11 bases aligning to TRBD1. The CDR3 runs to 18 residues. The junction had 14 bases not matched to a gene; V was cut back by 7 bases and J by 1 base. The CDR3 DNA reads TGTGCCAGCATCTTAAGGACAGGGGGCTGGGGGGGGAACACTGAAGCTTTCTTT. It yields the protein CASILRTGGWGGNTEAFF.

This clonotype was seen more than once but under ten times. The rearrangement uses TRBV24-1 and TRBJ1-4; tentative D call: TRBD1 (6 bases). The CDR3 extends over 13 amino acids. Trimming stripped 2 bases from V and 8 bases from J, with 8 bases between. Germline V gene sequence: CDR1 KGHDR, CDR2 SFDVKD. The CDR3 sequence: CATSDWDTEKLFF. The CDR3 nucleotides read TGTGCCACCAGTGATTGGGACACCGAAAAACTGTTTTTT.

This clonotype was recorded at least ten times. V usage is TRBV3-1 and J usage is TRBJ2-2; D is perhaps TRBD1 (6 bases). Germline V gives CDR1 LGHDT, CDR2 YNNKEL (reference sequence). The V and J ends lost 3 bases and 3 bases respectively, with 8 bases between them. This CDR3 contains 14 residues. The chain's CDR3 is CASSHRGDTGELFF. The CDR3 bases are TGTGCCAGCAGCCACAGGGGTGACACCGGGGAGCTGTTTTTT.

The chain uses TRBV24-1 and TRBJ2-1; 9 bases align to TRBD1. This CDR3 contains 16 residues. Germline V CDR1 and CDR2: KGHDR, SFDVKD. The ends lost 3 bases at V and 7 bases at J; junction bases unmatched: 9. CDR3 DNA sequence: TGTGCCACCAGTGATCCCGGGACAGGGTCAGAAAATGAGCAGTTCTTC. This translates into CATSDPGTGSENEQFF.

The rearrangement uses TRBV30 and TRBJ2-7, with TRBD1 matching over 7 bases. J was trimmed by 3 bases and V by 3 bases; bases with no gene match: 8. Germline CDR1 and CDR2: GTSNPN and SVGIG (reference sequence). This CDR3 is built from 14 residues. The CDR3 coding sequence is TGTGCCTGGAGGGCTAGGGGGCAAGTCTACGAGCAGTACTTC. Translated, it gives CAWRARGQVYEQYF.

This clonotype was counted ten times or more. The genes are TRBV18 and TRBJ2-5; D is perhaps TRBD1 or TRBD2 (5 bases each). The V end lost 3 bases, the J end lost 5 bases, and 13 bases lay between the germline ends. Per germline, CDR1 KGHSH and CDR2 LQKENI. This CDR3 region has 14 residues. In nucleotides, the CDR3 is TGTGCCAGCTCACCGGGGGTGATCGAGGAGACCCAGTACTTC. Protein: CASSPGVIEETQYF.

In its sample, this clonotype was seen a few times. The chain links TRBV18 to TRBJ2-3, with 7 bases identical to TRBD1. The J segment lost 4 bases and the V segment lost 3 bases, leaving 7 bases of the junction unmatched. In germline, CDR1 is KGHSH, CDR2 LQKENI. The CDR3 has 15 amino acids. For the CDR3, the DNA is TGTGCCAGCTCACCGAGACAGGGAGCGGCAGATACGCAGTATTTT. It is translated as CASSPRQGAADTQYF.

This clonotype has just a few counts. The V call is TRBV2, the J call TRBJ1-1; D is undetermined. The CDR3 is made up of 14 amino acids. The germline V gene has CDR1 SNHLY and CDR2 FYNNEI. Trimming stripped 0 bases from V and 2 bases from J, with 7 bases between. CDR3 sequence: CASSEAETNTEAFF. CDR3 bases: TGTGCCAGCAGTGAAGCTGAGACTAACACTGAAGCTTTCTTT.

V is TRBV5-5 and J is TRBJ2-2; 7 nucleotides line up with TRBD2. Losses at the gene ends were 4 bases for V and 5 bases for J; bases not matched to a gene: 14. CDR1 and CDR2 (germline): SGHKS, YYEKEE (reference sequence). This CDR3 has 17 residues. The CDR3 protein is CASSQDVIAGNTGELFF. The CDR3 bases are TGTGCCAGCAGCCAAGATGTAATAGCGGGTAATACCGGGGAGCTGTTTTTT.

The chain is built from TRBV5-1 and TRBJ2-2; 12 bases agree with TRBD1. CDR1 and CDR2 from the germline V gene are SGHRS and YFSETQ. The CDR3 length is 16 residues. V was clipped by 4 bases and J by 2 bases; unmatched bases: 3. CDR3 loop: CASSVGQGANTGELFF. The CDR3 DNA follows: TGCGCCAGCAGCGTGGGACAGGGGGCAAACACCGGGGAGCTGTTTTTT.

This clonotype turned up a few times. The chain employs TRBV4-1 and TRBJ2-3; D is uncertain. From germline, CDR1 is MGHRA and CDR2 YSYEKL. The ends were cut back, 4 bases at V and 5 bases at J, with 13 bases in the middle. This CDR3 comprises 14 residues. This CDR3 reads CASSRGPYEDTQYF. In DNA form, the CDR3 reads TGCGCCAGCAGCCGAGGACCGTATGAAGATACGCAGTATTTT.

In this sample, this clonotype turned up many times. J is TRBJ2-1 and V is TRBV5-1; D gene unclear. The CDR3 extends over 15 amino acids. Trimming took 0 bases from V and 2 from J, leaving 9 bases between them. CDR1 is SGHRS and CDR2 is YFSETQ in the germline V gene. The CDR3 sequence: CASSLALGAYNEQFF. For the CDR3, the DNA is TGCGCCAGCAGCTTGGCCCTCGGCGCCTACAATGAGCAGTTCTTC.

The V and J genes are TRBV6-1 and TRBJ1-2; D is undetermined. V was pared by 6 bases and J by 3 bases, with 8 bases between. The CDR3 contains 12 residues. Germline assignment: CDR1 MNHNS and CDR2 SASEGT. The CDR3 coding sequence is TGTGCCAGCAGAAGTTCTCACTATGGCTACACCTTC. This sequence encodes CASRSSHYGYTF.

The chain couples TRBV18 to TRBJ1-2, with D possibly matching TRBD1 (5 bases). Between the trimmed V and J ends, which lost 3 bases and 0 bases, there was a span of 11 bases. The germline CDR1 and CDR2 sequences are KGHSH and LQKENI. CDR3 size: 15 residues. CDR3 coding DNA: TGTGCCAGCTCACCTGGGACTGAGCCTAACTATGGCTACACCTTC. Its protein is CASSPGTEPNYGYTF. The full variable domain, completed using reference TRBV18 and TRBJ1-2, is NAGVMQNPRHLVRRRGQEARLRCSPMKGHSHVYWYRQLPEEGLKFMVYLQKENIIDESGMPKERFSAEFPKEGPSILRIQQVVRGDSAAYFCASSPGTEPNYGYTFGSGTRLTVV.

This clonotype has ten or more counts. The rearrangement joins TRBV20-1 to TRBJ2-7; D gene unclear. Per germline, CDR1 DFQATT and CDR2 SNEGSKA (reference sequence). The V end lost 6 bases, the J end lost 1 base, and 10 bases lay between the germline ends. The CDR3 consists of 12 residues. The CDR3 DNA reads TGCAGTGCCCCGGAAGGATCCTACGAGCAGTACTTC. This gives the protein CSAPEGSYEQYF.

The count of this clonotype is one. The junction differs from germline at one of its ends, possibly a read error. The CDR3 region is CASSWGGGRGPEQWVRTEQFF. The CDR3 region has the DNA TGTGCCAGCAGCTGGGGGGGCGGCAGGGGGCCCGAGCAGTGGGTAAGAACTGAGCAGTTCTTC. V gene TRBV5-1 combines with J gene TRBJ2-1; D perhaps matches TRBD1 (8 bases). The CDR3 consists of 21 residues. Germline loops: CDR1 SGHRS, CDR2 YFSETQ. Full variable domain (outside the CDR3, taken from reference TRBV5-1 and TRBJ2-1): KAGVTQTPRYLIKTRGQQVTLSCSPISGHRSVSWYQQTPGQGLQFLFEYFSETQRNKGNFPGRFSGRQFSNSRSEMNVSTLELGDSALYLCASSWGGGRGPEQWVRTEQFFGPGTRLTVL.

Only a few counts were recorded for this clonotype. J is TRBJ2-3 and V is TRBV6-5; D perhaps matches TRBD2 (6 bases). The CDR3 totals 15 residues. Germline V gives CDR1 MNHEY, CDR2 SVGAGI. Trimming stripped 4 bases from V and 7 bases from J, with 18 bases between. CDR3 bases: TGTGCCAGCAGTTTAGACCGGACGGGGGTGAATACGCAGTATTTT. Translation: CASSLDRTGVNTQYF.

Notes on this clonotype: With a much larger clone just one base away, this may be a read error. This likely comes from a read error, as the CDR3 has no conserved phenylalanine or tryptophan at its end. The chain couples TRBV20-1 to TRBJ2-1; possible D gene TRBD2, 5 bases. Per the germline V gene, CDR1 is DFQATT and CDR2 is SNEGSKA (reference sequence). CDR3 length: 11 residues. The germline V and J ends were trimmed by 5 bases and 5 bases, with 7 bases remaining between them. The CDR3 here is CSALTNNEQFI. CDR3 nucleotides: TGCAGTGCTTTGACTAACAATGAGCAGTTCATC.

This clonotype was picked up many times. J is TRBJ2-5 and V is TRBV20-1; the match to TRBD2 covers 8 bases. V shed 3 bases, J shed 5 bases, and the junction held 5 bases outside the gene matches. The CDR3 is 13 residues long. Germline loops: CDR1 DFQATT, CDR2 SNEGSKA (reference sequence). The CDR3 nucleotides are TGCAGTGCTAGCGGGGGGGCTTGGGAGACCCAGTACTTC. Translated: CSASGGAWETQYF.

Ten or more counts support this clonotype. J is TRBJ2-3 and V is TRBV5-1; 7 bases line up with TRBD2. This CDR3 has 14 amino acids. CDR1 and CDR2 (germline): SGHRS, YFSETQ. J gave up 2 bases and V 3 bases, and 3 bases lay outside the gene matches. The CDR3 here is CASSSGLVTDTQYF. CDR3 nucleotides: TGCGCCAGCAGCTCCGGACTAGTCACAGATACGCAGTATTTT.

At least ten counts were recorded for this clonotype. The rearrangement uses TRBV7-9 and TRBJ2-7, with a weak D call TRBD1 (6 bases). The CDR3 spans 13 residues. Germline CDR1 reads SEHNR; CDR2 reads FQNEAQ (reference sequence). V lost 1 base, J lost 7 bases, and 11 bases lay in between. The CDR3 bases are TGTGCCAGCAGCTTAGGGGGGCGAGGAGAGCAGTACTTC. Residues: CASSLGGRGEQYF.

This clonotype has ten or more counts. The chain has TRBV11-2 and TRBJ2-4, with 8 nucleotides matching TRBD2. J gave up 1 base and V 3 bases, and 8 bases lay outside the gene matches. This CDR3 is built from 17 residues. The germline V gene has CDR1 SGHAT and CDR2 FQNNGV. The CDR3 DNA is TGTGCCAGCAGCTTTGACCCGGGGGGGGCTGCCAAAAACATTCAGTACTTC. It yields the protein CASSFDPGGAAKNIQYF.

The chain employs TRBV5-1 and TRBJ1-2; 7 nucleotides match TRBD1. Germline V CDR1 and CDR2: SGHRS, YFSETQ. Trimming took 4 bases from V and 8 from J; bases not matched to a gene: 14. This CDR3 has 15 residues. The chain's CDR3 is CASSIGTVGSPGYTF. CDR3 coding DNA: TGCGCCAGCAGCATCGGGACAGTCGGGAGTCCCGGCTACACCTTC. The whole variable domain, remainder taken from reference TRBV5-1 and TRBJ1-2, is KAGVTQTPRYLIKTRGQQVTLSCSPISGHRSVSWYQQTPGQGLQFLFEYFSETQRNKGNFPGRFSGRQFSNSRSEMNVSTLELGDSALYLCASSIGTVGSPGYTFGSGTRLTVV.